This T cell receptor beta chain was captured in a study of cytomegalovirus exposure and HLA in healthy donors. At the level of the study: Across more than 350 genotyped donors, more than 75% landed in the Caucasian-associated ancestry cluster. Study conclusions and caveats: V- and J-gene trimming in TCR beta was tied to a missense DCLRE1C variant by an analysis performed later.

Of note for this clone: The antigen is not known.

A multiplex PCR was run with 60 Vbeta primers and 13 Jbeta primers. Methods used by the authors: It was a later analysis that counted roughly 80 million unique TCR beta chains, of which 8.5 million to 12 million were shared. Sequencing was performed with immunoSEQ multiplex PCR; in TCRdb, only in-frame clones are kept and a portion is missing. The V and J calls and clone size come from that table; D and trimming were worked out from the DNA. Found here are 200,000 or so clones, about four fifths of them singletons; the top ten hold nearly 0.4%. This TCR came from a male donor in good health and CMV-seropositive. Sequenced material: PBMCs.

The CDR3, as DNA: TGTGCCATCAGTGAGTCCGCAGGGTACACTGAAGCTTTCTTT. Translating gives CAISESAGYTEAFF. V usage is TRBV10-3 and J usage is TRBJ1-1, with D perhaps TRBD1 (5 bases). The V end lost 0 bases, the J end lost 3 bases, and 8 bases lay between the germline ends. The CDR3 is 14 residues long. Germline V gene lookup returns CDR1 ENHRY and CDR2 SYGVKD.